Sequencing of this T cell receptor beta chain was carried out in a study of PD-1 blockade in classical Hodgkin lymphoma. A note on this clone: What it binds is unknown.

Deletions cut 0 bases from V and 5 bases from J, with 8 bases between. CDR1 MNHNY and CDR2 SVGAGI come from the germline V gene (reference sequence). The CDR3 covers 13 residues. Findings of the study overall: Relapsed/refractory patients reportedly had lower baseline diversity than newly diagnosed patients. There remain no defined causes for the repertoire differences, which possibly reflect disease activity or prior therapy.

Time point meaning: newly diagnosed, previously untreated cHL patient sample. From thawed PBMCs, CD8+ T cells were isolated by magnetic negative selection. Produced via immunoSEQ multiplex PCR; TCRdb's table is partial and in-frame only. Counted here are fewer than 9,500 clones, about 91% occurring once; the ten biggest clones make up over 7.5%. The sample comprised CD8+ T cells from blood. V and J are TRBV6-6 and TRBJ2-7; D may be TRBD2 (5 bases). The TCR sequence derives from a human donor with classical Hodgkin lymphoma. This chain's CDR3 is CASSYSMEDEQYF. CDR3 DNA sequence: TGTGCCAGCAGTTACTCGATGGAGGACGAGCAGTACTTC.